This T cell receptor (beta chain) comes out of a study of cytomegalovirus exposure and HLA in healthy donors. Study summary: Later, an analysis reported that the 95 to 150 validation repertoires had used the same platform as the roughly 660 first-cohort repertoires.

Germline V gene data show CDR1 as MGHRA and CDR2 as YSYEKL. Trimming left V 5 bases short and J 3 bases short, with 14 bases between. The CDR3 runs to 14 residues. Only in-frame clones appear in the TCRdb table, and some are missing; sequencing was by immunoSEQ multiplex PCR. The sample lists approximately 220,000 clones; over 80% were seen once. The gene calls are TRBV4-1 and TRBJ2-7; D perhaps matches TRBD2 (5 bases). The sample consisted of PBMCs. This TCR derives from a woman in her 30s in good health and CMV-seropositive. The chain's CDR3 is CASSYRPEGYEQYF. The CDR3 DNA sequence: TGCGCCAGCAGCTATCGGCCCGAGGGCTACGAGCAGTACTTC.